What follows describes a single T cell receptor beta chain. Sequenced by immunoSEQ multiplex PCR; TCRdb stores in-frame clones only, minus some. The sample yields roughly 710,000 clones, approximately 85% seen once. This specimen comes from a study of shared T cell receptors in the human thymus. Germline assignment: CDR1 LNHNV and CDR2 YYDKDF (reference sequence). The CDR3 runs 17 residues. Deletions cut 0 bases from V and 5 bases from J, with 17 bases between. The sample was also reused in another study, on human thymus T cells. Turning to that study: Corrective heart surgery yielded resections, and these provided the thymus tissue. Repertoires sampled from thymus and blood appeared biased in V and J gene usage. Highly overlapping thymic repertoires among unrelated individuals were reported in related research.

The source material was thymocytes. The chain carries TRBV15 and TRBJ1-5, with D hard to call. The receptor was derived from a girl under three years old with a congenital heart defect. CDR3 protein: CATSRDHSDEEDQPQHF. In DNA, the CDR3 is TGTGCCACCAGCAGAGATCACAGCGACGAGGAGGATCAGCCCCAGCATTTT.